The clone carrying this TCR beta chain occurred many times. The germline V and J ends were trimmed by 4 bases and 3 bases, with 13 bases remaining between them. Germline assignment: CDR1 SGHVS and CDR2 FQNEAQ. This CDR3 spans 14 amino acids. Diagnosing involved the use of clinical symptoms, serum thyroxine and TRAb, thyroid ultrasound and orbital computed tomography. TCR beta CDR3 sequences were amplified from RNA transcripts. HTBI primers drove first-round RT-PCR of the TCR CDR3. TCRdb reprocessed the multiplex PCR reads via MiXCR and lists one record per CDR3 protein. The data contain roughly 200,000 distinct CDR3 sequences, approximately 20% of them singletons. The sample is drawn from a study of T cells in Graves' hyperthyroidism and ophthalmopathy.

The receptor comes from a man aged 35 to 55 with Graves' hyperthyroidism. This rearrangement joins TRBV7-8 to TRBJ2-7, with D perhaps assigned TRBD1 or TRBD2 (5 bases each). Input material: blood. The chain's CDR3 is CASSSPTGHYEQYF. The CDR3 DNA follows: TGTGCCAGCAGCTCCCCGACGGGGCACTACGAGCAGTACTTC. Together with reference TRBV7-8 and TRBJ2-7, the CDR3 gives the full variable domain: GAGVSQSPRYKVAKRGQDVALRCDPISGHVSLFWYQQALGQGPEFLTYFQNEAQLDKSGLPSDRFFAERPEGSVSTLKIQRTQQEDSAVYLCASSSPTGHYEQYFGPGTRLTVT.